The 24 T cell receptor beta chains presented below share a single source sample, sequenced in a study of HIV-infected patients and healthy controls. About 500 ng RNA was reverse transcribed with alpha and beta constant-region primers. Using multiplexing indices, alpha and beta chain libraries were generated apart by chain-specific third strand synthesis. TCRdb recomputed calls from the 5' RACE reads with MiXCR, one row per CDR3 protein. The sample holds about 12,000 distinct CDR3 sequences, about a tenth seen once. The repertoire came from unfractionated whole blood and reflected all unsorted peripheral T cells. Sequenced sample: blood. These receptors were collected from an adult in good health.

By its share, this clonotype is medium-sized (0.01 to 0.1%). The chain carries TRBV6-1 and TRBJ2-1; D is uncertain. With 4 bases removed from V and 3 bases from J, the gap between germline ends came to 10 bases. The CDR3 is made up of 14 amino acids. In germline, CDR1 is MNHNS, CDR2 SASEGT. The CDR3: CASSVSGRYNEQFF. The CDR3 DNA follows: TGTGCCAGCAGTGTGTCAGGTCGCTACAATGAGCAGTTCTTC.

The gene calls are TRBV5-1 and TRBJ2-3; 7 bases match TRBD2. Germline V CDR1 and CDR2: SGHRS, YFSETQ. This CDR3 region has 14 residues. The ends lost 4 bases at V and 6 bases at J; junction bases unmatched: 8. The CDR3 nucleotides are TGCGCCAGCAGCCTGACGGGGGGTATGGATACGCAGTATTTT. It specifies CASSLTGGMDTQYF.

The chain employs TRBV18 and TRBJ2-1; 10 bases fit TRBD1. J was trimmed by 2 bases and V by 3 bases; bases with no gene match: 7. Germline lookup yields CDR1 KGHSH and CDR2 LQKENI. CDR3 length equals 17 residues. CDR3: CASSPVLGQGAYNEQFF. As DNA, the CDR3 is TGTGCCAGCTCACCGGTTCTCGGACAGGGGGCCTACAATGAGCAGTTCTTC.

This clonotype was seen at least ten times. The V and J genes are TRBV5-1 and TRBJ2-1; a weak D match, TRBD2 (6 bases). From germline, CDR1 is SGHRS and CDR2 YFSETQ. With 0 bases removed from V and 0 bases from J, the gap between germline ends came to 13 bases. The CDR3 covers 17 residues. The CDR3 region is CASSLASAGFSYNEQFF. The CDR3 DNA reads TGCGCCAGCAGCTTGGCTAGCGCAGGTTTCTCCTACAATGAGCAGTTCTTC.

V and J are TRBV12-3 or TRBV12-4 and TRBJ2-3; D is possibly TRBD2 (6 bases). The CDR3 runs 15 residues. The V gene lost 6 bases and the J gene lost 2 bases, with 15 bases spanning the gap. Here the CDR3 reads CASRIRDFTTDTQYF. The CDR3 DNA reads as TGTGCCAGCAGAATCCGGGACTTCACCACAGATACGCAGTATTTT.

This clonotype is medium-sized in the sample. The V call is TRBV29-1, the J call TRBJ1-1; no definite D call. Deletions cut 4 bases from V and 3 bases from J, with 6 bases between. In germline, CDR1 is SQVTM, CDR2 ANQGSEA. CDR3 size: 11 residues. CDR3: CSVVIDTEAFF. The CDR3 DNA reads as TGCAGCGTTGTAATCGACACTGAAGCTTTCTTT. The complete variable domain, with remaining parts taken from reference TRBV29-1 and TRBJ1-1, reads SAVISQKPSRDICQRGTSLTIQCQVDSQVTMMFWYRQQPGQSLTLIATANQGSEATYESGFVIDKFPISRPNLTFSTLTVSNMSPEDSSIYLCSVVIDTEAFFGQGTRLTVV.

This clonotype is medium-sized by share. The rearrangement links TRBV19 to TRBJ2-5; no reliable D call. Germline loops: CDR1 LNHDA, CDR2 SQIVND (reference sequence). Trimming stripped 10 bases from V and 10 bases from J, with 16 bases between. The CDR3 covers 11 residues. Here the CDR3 DNA reads TGTGCCACCCAATCAGGCCCGGACCAGTACTTC. Translating it yields CATQSGPDQYF. Together with reference TRBV19 and TRBJ2-5, the CDR3 gives the full variable domain: DGGITQSPKYLFRKEGQNVTLSCEQNLNHDAMYWYRQDPGQGLRLIYYSQIVNDFQKGDIAEGYSVSREKKESFPLTVTSAQKNPTAFYLCATQSGPDQYFGPGTRLLVL.

The V gene is TRBV30, the J gene TRBJ1-5; D gene uncertain. The CDR3 has 13 amino acids. Deletions cut 2 bases from V and 3 bases from J, with 8 bases between. The germline V gene has CDR1 GTSNPN and CDR2 SVGIG (reference sequence). In DNA form, the CDR3 reads TGTGCCTGGAGTCGGAGTTCCAATCAGCCCCAGCATTTT. Its protein product is CAWSRSSNQPQHF.

In regard to this clonotype: A much larger clone lies a single base off, so this may be a read error. The rearrangement joins TRBV30 to TRBJ1-6; D not resolved. This CDR3 has 12 residues. V lost 7 bases and J lost 10, with 14 bases in between. Germline V gene sequence: CDR1 GTSNPN, CDR2 SVGIG (reference sequence). The CDR3 protein is CALTFCRSPLHF. The CDR3, as DNA: TGTGCCTTAACGTTCTGCAGGTCACCCCTCCACTTT.

This clonotype is medium-sized within its sample. The chain employs TRBV19 and TRBJ1-5; 7 bases align to TRBD1. J was trimmed by 8 bases and V by 6 bases; bases with no gene match: 7. CDR1 and CDR2 (germline): LNHDA, SQIVND (reference sequence). The CDR3 totals 13 residues. In DNA, the CDR3 is TGTGCCAGTAGGAACAGGGGTTTAGAGCCCCAGCATTTT. Amino acid sequence: CASRNRGLEPQHF.

In its sample, this clonotype ranks as medium-sized. The rearrangement links TRBV25-1 to TRBJ2-3; 14 bases line up with TRBD2. This CDR3 region has 18 residues. Per germline, CDR1 MGHDK and CDR2 SYGVNS. V dropped 6 bases and J dropped 3; count of bases not matched to a gene: 11. In nucleotides, the CDR3 is TGTGCCAGCAGGAAGGCCGGGACTAGCGGGAGTAAGACAGATACGCAGTATTTT. Its translation: CASRKAGTSGSKTDTQYF.

The V call is TRBV20-1, the J call TRBJ1-3, with D maybe TRBD1 (6 bases). Germline assignment: CDR1 DFQATT and CDR2 SNEGSKA (reference sequence). Between the trimmed V and J ends, which lost 6 bases and 0 bases, there was a span of 24 bases. The CDR3 spans 18 residues. The CDR3 is CSAKGAGASTSSGNTIYF. CDR3 sequence (DNA): TGCAGTGCCAAGGGAGCAGGGGCCTCGACTAGCTCTGGAAACACCATATATTTT.

This clonotype was recorded many times. The J gene is TRBJ1-3, the V gene TRBV29-1; possible D gene TRBD1, 5 bases. This CDR3 has 12 amino acids. The V and J ends lost 4 bases and 4 bases respectively, with 8 bases between them. From germline, CDR1 is SQVTM and CDR2 ANQGSEA. The CDR3 bases are TGCAGCGTTGTCGAGGGGGGAAACACCATATATTTT. Translation: CSVVEGGNTIYF.

V and J are TRBV4-1 and TRBJ2-4, with 10 nucleotides matching TRBD2. Trimming at V came to 0 bases and at J to 12 bases, leaving 20 bases not matched to a gene. CDR1 is MGHRA and CDR2 is YSYEKL in the germline V gene. CDR3 length equals 19 residues. CDR3 region: CASSQDLVAGGLGEVSQYF. For the CDR3, the DNA is TGCGCCAGCAGCCAAGATCTGGTAGCGGGAGGCCTGGGAGAGGTGTCTCAGTACTTC.

The chain is built from TRBV25-1 and TRBJ2-7; D ambiguous. The V gene's germline CDR1 is MGHDK and CDR2 SYGVNS. The CDR3 loop spans 16 amino acids. Trimming removed 1 base at V and 4 bases at J, with 17 bases between. In DNA form, the CDR3 reads TGTGCCAGCAGTGAATCAGGTCCTAGGGCGTTGTACGAGCAGTACTTC. It translates to CASSESGPRALYEQYF.

This clonotype counts as medium-sized. J is TRBJ2-1 and V is TRBV20-1; 10 bases agree with TRBD2. This CDR3 region has 14 residues. V shed 5 bases, J shed 4 bases, and the junction held 5 bases outside the gene matches. The germline gives CDR1 DFQATT, CDR2 SNEGSKA (reference sequence). The CDR3 region has the DNA TGCAGTGCTGCTAGCGGGAGTGGGTACAATGAGCAGTTCTTC. It yields the protein CSAASGSGYNEQFF.

The J gene is TRBJ2-1, the V gene TRBV27; the D gene is possibly TRBD2 (6 bases). Germline CDR1 and CDR2: MNHEY and SMNVEV (reference sequence). The CDR3 sequence is 15 residues long. Trimming took 1 base from V and 7 from J, leaving 14 bases between them. The CDR3 nucleotides are TGTGCCAGCAGTTTATGGGGACTGGATCTGAATGAGCAGTTCTTC. Amino acids: CASSLWGLDLNEQFF.

This clonotype was seen a few times. The V call is TRBV5-1, the J call TRBJ2-2; D unresolved. V was shortened by 0 bases and J by 1 base, with 7 bases between the two germline ends. This CDR3 is built from 15 residues. Germline CDR1 is SGHRS and CDR2 is YFSETQ. Here the CDR3 DNA reads TGCGCCAGCAGCTTGGATCCAGAGAACACCGGGGAGCTGTTTTTT. The encoded protein is CASSLDPENTGELFF.

The J gene is TRBJ2-1, the V gene TRBV27; D ambiguous. Germline-derived CDR1 and CDR2 are MNHEY and SMNVEV (reference sequence). The CDR3 runs 11 residues. Trimming removed 1 base from V and 12 bases from J, with 7 bases in between. The CDR3 here is CASSLFKGQFF. The CDR3 region has the DNA TGTGCCAGCAGTTTATTTAAGGGGCAGTTCTTC.

The chain uses TRBV5-1 and TRBJ1-1; D is unclear. The CDR3 consists of 14 residues. V dropped 1 base and J dropped 2 bases, with 9 bases sitting between them. CDR1 and CDR2 (germline): SGHRS, YFSETQ. CDR3 sequence (DNA): TGCGCCAGCAGCTTGCTGACGGGAAACACTGAAGCTTTCTTT. It translates to CASSLLTGNTEAFF.

This clonotype occurred a few times. CDR3 coding DNA: TGTGCCAGCAGCCAAGTCGCGCCGAATGAGCAGTTCTTC. Translation gives CASSQVAPNEQFF. V gene TRBV3-1 combines with J gene TRBJ2-1; D is undetermined. Trimming stripped 1 base from V and 7 bases from J, with 8 bases between. Germline CDR1 is LGHDT and CDR2 is YNNKEL (reference sequence). This CDR3 has 13 amino acids.

This clonotype was seen only a few times. This sequence joins TRBV12-3 or TRBV12-4 and TRBJ2-4, with D possibly matching TRBD2 (5 bases). CDR3 length equals 15 residues. Trimming pared 6 bases from V and 0 bases from J, leaving 12 bases between. CDR3 sequence reads: CASSPRGIAKNIQYF. CDR3 nucleotide sequence: TGTGCCAGCAGCCCCCGGGGAATAGCCAAAAACATTCAGTACTTC.

This clonotype showed up many times. V gene TRBV18 combines with J gene TRBJ2-7; 11 nucleotides align to TRBD2. Germline V gene data show CDR1 as KGHSH and CDR2 as LQKENI. J gave up 4 bases and V 0 bases, and 5 bases lay outside the gene matches. The CDR3 is 16 amino acids. The CDR3 spells CASSPPTSGISYEQYF. CDR3 DNA sequence: TGTGCCAGCTCACCACCGACTAGCGGGATATCTTACGAGCAGTACTTC.

This clonotype is categorized as medium-sized. The rearrangement uses TRBV29-1 and TRBJ1-1, with a weak D call TRBD1 (5 bases). V shed 6 bases and J shed 1 base, with 6 bases lying between them. Germline CDR1 and CDR2: SQVTM and ANQGSEA. The CDR3 runs to 11 residues. For the CDR3, the DNA is TGCAGCGTCAGGGAGAACACTGAAGCTTTCTTT. Encoded protein: CSVRENTEAFF.